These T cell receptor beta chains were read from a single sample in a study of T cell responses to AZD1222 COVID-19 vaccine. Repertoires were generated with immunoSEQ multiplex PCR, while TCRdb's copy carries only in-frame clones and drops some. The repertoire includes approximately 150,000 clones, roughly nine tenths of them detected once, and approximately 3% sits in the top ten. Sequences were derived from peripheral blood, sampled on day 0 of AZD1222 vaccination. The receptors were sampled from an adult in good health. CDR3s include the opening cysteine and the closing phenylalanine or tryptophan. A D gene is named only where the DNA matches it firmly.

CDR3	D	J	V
CASSLSGGDFLEQYF	TRBD2	TRBJ2-7	TRBV4-2
CASSLGRGTEAFF	.	TRBJ1-1	TRBV11-2
CASSSWDSRAEGYTF	TRBD1	TRBJ1-2	TRBV7-9
CASLTTGQGDGYTF	TRBD1	TRBJ1-2	TRBV19
CASSWCEQFF	.	TRBJ2-1	TRBV5-1
CASSFGKETQYF	.	TRBJ2-5	TRBV19
CASSMVPGGTSTGELFF	TRBD1	TRBJ2-2	TRBV19
CASSYQGGTTEAFF	TRBD1	TRBJ1-1	TRBV6-2/TRBV6-3
CASSPYQGRSYEQYF	.	TRBJ2-7	TRBV5-6
CSVEAAGETQYF	.	TRBJ2-5	TRBV29-1
CASSQDMAGMDEKLFF	.	TRBJ1-4	TRBV4-3
CASSLTSGGSSYNEQFF	TRBD2	TRBJ2-1	TRBV4-2
CASGRQGINSPLHF	TRBD1	TRBJ1-6	TRBV27
CASSFGSSYNSPLHF	.	TRBJ1-6	TRBV5-4
CASETGTGLYEQYF	TRBD1	TRBJ2-7	TRBV19
CASSSLGTQYF	.	TRBJ2-3	TRBV6-5
CASSSWDSTYEQYF	TRBD1	TRBJ2-7	TRBV27
CASSFGQGEGGELFF	TRBD1	TRBJ2-2	TRBV5-1
CASSPYWNHEQYF	.	TRBJ2-7	TRBV14
CASATGYNSPLHF	TRBD1	TRBJ1-6	TRBV27
CASTKRTGGYEQYF	TRBD1	TRBJ2-7	TRBV6-5
CASSAAARQSKIYNSPLHF	.	TRBJ1-6	TRBV7-3